Below are 25 T cell receptor beta chains sequenced from a single sample in a study of naive and memory T cell subsets. Study outcomes and limitations: Naive repertoires, especially CD8, held a few larger clonotypes, possibly memory cells re-expressing CD45RA.

An equimolar mix of two oligonucleotides served as the beta constant-region primer for TRBC1 and TRBC2. Four rounds of PCR amplified the ligated cDNA using nested alpha and beta constant-region primers plus SP2. MiXCR, applied by TCRdb to the UMI-ligation and nested PCR reads, yields one record per CDR3 protein. The table shows around 160,000 distinct CDR3 sequences, with 22% occurring only once. No antigen has been assigned to these receptors. Sequencing was done on a sample of naive CD4+ T cells from blood. The receptors were sampled from a human donor in good health.

A few counts support this clonotype. DNA for the CDR3: TGTGCCAGCAGCCTACCGGGACAGGGCCCGCACGAGCAGTACTTC. Residues: CASSLPGQGPHEQYF. The chain carries TRBV28 and TRBJ2-7; 9 bases agree with TRBD1. The CDR3 totals 15 residues. Germline-derived CDR1 and CDR2 are MDHEN and SYDVKM. J was trimmed by 5 bases and V by 6 bases; bases with no gene match: 11.

The V gene is TRBV6-1, the J gene TRBJ1-1; weak D call: TRBD1 (5 bases). The V end was cut by 2 bases, the J end by 5 bases, with 15 bases between. This CDR3 is 15 amino acids long. CDR1 and CDR2 (germline): MNHNS, SASEGT. CDR3 protein: CASSETHGGRTEAFF. DNA of the CDR3: TGTGCCAGCAGTGAAACCCATGGGGGGAGGACTGAAGCTTTCTTT.

V is TRBV28 and J is TRBJ2-7, with D maybe TRBD2 (6 bases). With 6 bases removed from V and 6 bases from J, the gap between germline ends came to 27 bases. The CDR3 has 17 residues. Looked up from germline, CDR1 is MDHEN and CDR2 is SYDVKM. CDR3 DNA: TGTGCCAGCAGCCTTGACCCCGGAGGGAGCCAGGGCCTCGAGCAGTACTTC. This codes for CASSLDPGGSQGLEQYF. Full variable domain (remainder filled in from reference TRBV28 and TRBJ2-7): DVKVTQSSRYLVKRTGEKVFLECVQDMDHENMFWYRQDPGLGLRLIYFSYDVKMKEKGDIPEGYSVSREKKERFSLILESASTNQTSMYLCASSLDPGGSQGLEQYFGPGTRLTVT.

CDR3 bases: TGTGCCAGCAGTGGGGGACGGGTCTACACCTTC. It specifies CASSGGRVYTF. This chain uses TRBV28 with TRBJ1-2; a possible D gene is TRBD1 (5 bases). This CDR3 is 11 amino acids long. V was shortened by 5 bases and J by 10 bases, with 11 bases between the two germline ends. Germline CDR1 reads MDHEN; CDR2 reads SYDVKM.

The chain couples TRBV6-5 to TRBJ1-5; 10 positions agree with TRBD1. Per the germline V gene, CDR1 is MNHEY and CDR2 is SVGAGI. J gave up 6 bases and V 6 bases, and 8 bases lay outside the gene matches. The CDR3 has 15 amino acids. CDR3 nucleotide sequence: TGTGCCAGCAGAAGACAGGGGGCAGGTATTCAGCCCCAGCATTTT. Amino acids: CASRRQGAGIQPQHF.

This clonotype was detected many times. The CDR3 region is CATPWKTTDTQYF. CDR3 nucleotides: TGTGCCACCCCGTGGAAAACAACAGATACGCAGTATTTT. This rearrangement joins TRBV24-1 to TRBJ2-3; D remains ambiguous. CDR3 size: 13 residues. The ends were cut back, 9 bases at V and 3 bases at J, with 12 bases in the middle. The germline CDR1 and CDR2 sequences are KGHDR and SFDVKD.

This chain uses TRBV18 with TRBJ1-2; D is possibly TRBD1 (5 bases). CDR3 length: 14 amino acids. The germline V and J ends were trimmed by 5 bases and 7 bases, with 17 bases remaining between them. Germline loops: CDR1 KGHSH, CDR2 LQKENI. CDR3 nucleotides: TGTGCCAGCTCAAAGGGACGAGGGCCCGTTGGCTACACCTTC. It specifies CASSKGRGPVGYTF.

The rearrangement links TRBV7-2 to TRBJ1-2; 7 bases line up with TRBD1. The germline V gene has CDR1 SGHTA and CDR2 FQGNSA. Trimming at V came to 4 bases and at J to 7 bases, leaving 9 bases not matched to a gene. The CDR3 runs to 14 residues. The CDR3: CASSSPTGLGGYTF. DNA for the CDR3: TGTGCCAGCAGCTCACCGACAGGGTTGGGTGGCTACACCTTC.

The gene calls are TRBV12-3 or TRBV12-4 and TRBJ2-2; a possible D gene is TRBD1 (6 bases). V was trimmed by 7 bases and J by 4 bases, leaving 19 bases between them. The CDR3 spans 16 residues. CDR3 sequence reads: CASKPTGRVGTGELFF. In nucleotides, the CDR3 is TGTGCCAGCAAACCGACAGGACGGGTCGGCACCGGGGAGCTGTTTTTT.

This rearrangement joins TRBV25-1 to TRBJ2-5; 11 nucleotides match TRBD2. CDR3 length equals 16 residues. Germline loops: CDR1 MGHDK, CDR2 SYGVNS. V lost 3 bases and J lost 2; bases outside the gene matches: 5. CDR3 bases: TGTGCCAGCAGTGAGCCAAGACTAGCGGGACAAGAGACCCAGTACTTC. Protein product: CASSEPRLAGQETQYF.

This clonotype has a count of ten or more. The rearrangement links TRBV20-1 to TRBJ2-7; possibly TRBD1 for D (5 bases). In germline, CDR1 is DFQATT, CDR2 SNEGSKA (reference sequence). The CDR3 totals 14 residues. Deletions cut 2 bases from V and 0 bases from J, with 11 bases between. The chain's CDR3 is CSARIPGISYEQYF. DNA of the CDR3: TGCAGTGCTAGAATCCCAGGGATCTCCTACGAGCAGTACTTC.

This clonotype was observed once. One end of the junction varies from germline; a read error may be responsible. The chain links TRBV2 to TRBJ2-7; either TRBD1 or TRBD2 may supply D (5 bases each). This CDR3 is built from 13 residues. The germline CDR1 and CDR2 sequences are SNHLY and FYNNEI. CDR3 loop: CASREEGSYEQYF. The CDR3 bases are TGTGCCAGCAGGGAAGAGGGGTCCTACGAGCAGTACTTC. Filled out from reference TRBV2 and TRBJ2-7, the complete variable domain reads EPEVTQTPSHQVTQMGQEVILRCVPISNHLYFYWYRQILGQKVEFLVSFYNNEISEKSEIFDDQFSVERPDGSNFTLKIRSTKLEDSAMYFCASREEGSYEQYFGPGTRLTVT.

This clonotype was found a few times. The CDR3 spells CSTSIGGETGELFF. The CDR3 nucleotides are TGCAGCACTTCGATCGGTGGGGAAACCGGGGAGCTGTTTTTT. The chain links TRBV29-1 to TRBJ2-2, with unresolved D. The CDR3 is 14 amino acids. CDR1 and CDR2 from the germline V gene are SQVTM and ANQGSEA. V shed 8 bases and J shed 5 bases, with 18 bases lying between them.

The chain combines TRBV2 with TRBJ1-4, with a tentative D call TRBD1 (5 bases). CDR1 and CDR2 from the germline V gene are SNHLY and FYNNEI. The CDR3 sequence is 15 residues long. Trimming stripped 5 bases from V and 10 bases from J, with 20 bases between. The CDR3 region has the DNA TGTGCCAGCAGTTCGCTGGGGCGGGGTTTGGGAAAACTGTTTTTT. It translates to CASSSLGRGLGKLFF.

The V call is TRBV4-1, the J call TRBJ2-7; D possibly corresponds to TRBD1 (6 bases). V was cut by 1 base and J by 7 bases, with 14 bases left in between. The CDR3 sequence is 14 residues long. CDR1 MGHRA and CDR2 YSYEKL come from the germline V gene. The CDR3 region has the DNA TGCGCCAGCAGCCAAGCCGGCAGGGGATGGGAGCAGTACTTC. It yields the protein CASSQAGRGWEQYF.

There are many counts of this clonotype. The chain employs TRBV12-3 or TRBV12-4 and TRBJ2-5, with 9 bases matching TRBD2. V trimming: 5 bases; J trimming: 7 bases; junction bases outside the gene matches: 11. The CDR3 consists of 15 residues. The CDR3 bases are TGTGCCAGCAGTCCCTCGGGACTAGCAGGGGGGACCCAGTACTTC. Its translation is CASSPSGLAGGTQYF.

The chain links TRBV7-2 to TRBJ2-3; TRBD2 matches at 8 bases. From germline, CDR1 is SGHTA and CDR2 FQGNSA. The CDR3 runs to 17 residues. Unmatched junction bases numbered 7, after V lost 1 base and J lost 1 base. The CDR3 DNA reads TGTGCCAGCAGCTTAGGCGGGAGGCGGGGGGGCACAGATACGCAGTATTTT. Protein sequence: CASSLGGRRGGTDTQYF. Looking up the rest from reference TRBV7-2 and TRBJ2-3 gives the full variable domain: GAGVSQSPSNKVTEKGKDVELRCDPISGHTALYWYRQSLGQGLEFLIYFQGNSAPDKSGLPSDRFSAERTGGSVSTLTIQRTQQEDSAVYLCASSLGGRRGGTDTQYFGPGTRLTVL.

The V call is TRBV7-9, the J call TRBJ1-2; perhaps TRBD1 as D (6 bases). Germline V gene lookup returns CDR1 SEHNR and CDR2 FQNEAQ (reference sequence). The V and J ends lost 5 bases and 5 bases respectively, with 15 bases between them. This CDR3 spans 14 amino acids. The CDR3 region is CASSPMTGSYGYTF. CDR3 sequence (DNA): TGTGCCAGCAGCCCCATGACAGGATCGTATGGCTACACCTTC. Complete variable domain (other parts from reference TRBV7-9 and TRBJ1-2): DTGVSQNPRHKITKRGQNVTFRCDPISEHNRLYWYRQTLGQGPEFLTYFQNEAQLEKSRLLSDRFSAERPKGSFSTLEIQRTEQGDSAMYLCASSPMTGSYGYTFGSGTRLTVV.

V is TRBV6-1 and J is TRBJ2-1; perhaps TRBD1 as D (5 bases). This CDR3 is 14 amino acids long. Trimming removed 1 base from V and 9 bases from J, with 13 bases in between. Germline V gene lookup returns CDR1 MNHNS and CDR2 SASEGT. The CDR3 nucleotides read TGTGCCAGCAGTGAAGAGGGGTTCTTCGCTGAGCAGTTCTTC. It codes for CASSEEGFFAEQFF.

The chain recombines TRBV5-1 with TRBJ2-1; TRBD1 is a possible D gene (6 bases). The CDR3 has 15 amino acids. The V gene's germline CDR1 is SGHRS and CDR2 YFSETQ. V gave up 5 bases and J gave up 4 bases, with 16 bases separating them. The CDR3 bases are TGCGCCAGCAGTCACGGGGCAGGGGCATACAATGAGCAGTTCTTC. This codes for CASSHGAGAYNEQFF.

The gene calls are TRBV6-6 and TRBJ2-1; no firm D call. CDR1 MNHNY and CDR2 SVGAGI come from the germline V gene (reference sequence). V lost 6 bases and J lost 4, with 13 bases in between. This CDR3 comprises 14 residues. This CDR3 is CASSLERSYNEQFF. DNA of the CDR3: TGTGCCAGCAGCTTGGAGCGCAGTTACAATGAGCAGTTCTTC.

The rearrangement joins TRBV19 to TRBJ1-5; 7 positions agree with TRBD1. Germline trimming cut 2 bases from V and 2 bases from J; bases unmatched to any gene: 6. The CDR3 is 16 residues long. Per germline, CDR1 LNHDA and CDR2 SQIVND (reference sequence). CDR3 residues: CASSIRGQGGNQPQHF. The DNA of the CDR3 is TGTGCCAGTAGTATACGCGGGCAGGGGGGCAATCAGCCCCAGCATTTT.

This chain joins TRBV29-1 and TRBJ2-7; no clear D. From germline, CDR1 is SQVTM and CDR2 ANQGSEA. This CDR3 comprises 13 residues. Trimming left V 5 bases short and J 2 bases short, with 13 bases between. The CDR3 DNA is TGCAGCGTTATTAGCCGGAGCCCCTACGAGCAGTACTTC. Encoded protein: CSVISRSPYEQYF.

This sequence joins TRBV6-2 or TRBV6-3 and TRBJ2-7, with 8 nucleotides matching TRBD2. The CDR3 length is 15 residues. Germline CDR1 and CDR2: MNHEY and SVGEGT. The V and J ends lost 5 bases and 6 bases, in that order; junction bases with no gene match: 12. CDR3 sequence reads: CASSRRGSGASEQYF. CDR3 DNA sequence: TGTGCCAGCAGTCGCCGGGGTAGCGGGGCCTCCGAGCAGTACTTC.

This clonotype was observed at least ten times. The rearrangement joins TRBV10-3 to TRBJ2-1, with 9 bases that match TRBD1. The CDR3 spans 15 residues. V gave up 3 bases and J gave up 4 bases; unmatched junction bases: 4. Germline CDR1 and CDR2: ENHRY and SYGVKD. CDR3 in DNA: TGTGCCATCAGTGAAAAACAGGGGGCGTACAATGAGCAGTTCTTC. The encoded protein is CAISEKQGAYNEQFF.